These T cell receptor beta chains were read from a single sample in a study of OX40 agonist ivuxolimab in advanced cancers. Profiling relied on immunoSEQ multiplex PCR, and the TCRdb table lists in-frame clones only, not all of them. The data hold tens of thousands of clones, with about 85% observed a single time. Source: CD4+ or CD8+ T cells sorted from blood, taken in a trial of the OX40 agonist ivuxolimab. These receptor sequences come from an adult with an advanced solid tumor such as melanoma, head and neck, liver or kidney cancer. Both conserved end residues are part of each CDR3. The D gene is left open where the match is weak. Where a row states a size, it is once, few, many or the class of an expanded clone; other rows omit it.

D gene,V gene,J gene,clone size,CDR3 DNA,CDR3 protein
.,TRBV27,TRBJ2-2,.,TGTGCCAGCAGTCGAGACAGCTCGAACACCGGGGAGCTGTTTTTT,CASSRDSSNTGELFF
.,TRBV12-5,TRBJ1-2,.,TGTGCTAGTGCCCCAGCCAACTATGGCTACACCTTC,CASAPANYGYTF
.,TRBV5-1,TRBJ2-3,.,TGCGCCAGCAGCTCCCCCGGGGGAACAGATACGCAGTATTTT,CASSSPGGTDTQYF
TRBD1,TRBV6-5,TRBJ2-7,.,TGTGCCAGCAGTTACTCGAAGAGGGGGCAAGGTCGAAGGGAGTACTTC,CASSYSKRGQGRREYF
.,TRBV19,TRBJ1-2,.,TGTGCCAGTAGTATAAAGGGCGGAGCTAACTATGGCTACACCTTC,CASSIKGGANYGYTF
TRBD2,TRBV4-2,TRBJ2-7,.,TGTGCCAGCAGCGAGCGGGAGTCCAACTACGAGCAGTACTTC,CASSERESNYEQYF
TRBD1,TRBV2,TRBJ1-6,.,TGTGCCAGCAGTGTGTCCGGGACAGGAAATAATTCACCCCTCCACTTT,CASSVSGTGNNSPLHF
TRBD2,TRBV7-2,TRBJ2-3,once,TGTGCCAGCAGCTTATATTCCCGGGAGGGCCTTCAAGATACGCAGTATTTT,CASSLYSREGLQDTQYF
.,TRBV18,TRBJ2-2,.,TGTGCCAGCTCACCACCAGCAGCGGTGGACGGGGAGCTGTTTTTT,CASSPPAAVDGELFF
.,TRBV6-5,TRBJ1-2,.,TGTGCCAGCAGCGACAGAGTTGGCATCTATGGCTACACCTTC,CASSDRVGIYGYTF
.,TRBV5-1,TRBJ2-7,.,TGCGCCAGCGCGGGACAGTTCGAGCAGTACTTC,CASAGQFEQYF
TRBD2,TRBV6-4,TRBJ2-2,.,TGTGCCAGCAGACGGACTAGCGGGAGGTTGGATGGCGGGGAGCTGTTTTTT,CASRRTSGRLDGGELFF
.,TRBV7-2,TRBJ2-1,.,TGTGCCAGCAGCGCCGGGACCCGAGGCAATGAGCAGTTCTTC,CASSAGTRGNEQFF
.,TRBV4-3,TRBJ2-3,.,TGCGCCAGCAGCCAAGCGGAGAGCACAGATACGCAGTATTTT,CASSQAESTDTQYF
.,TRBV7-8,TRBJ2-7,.,TGTGCCAGCAGCTTAGTTGGGGGAAACTACGAGCAGTACTTC,CASSLVGGNYEQYF
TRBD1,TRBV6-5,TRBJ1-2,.,TGTGCCAGCAGTCGGACAGGGGGCTTAGGCTACACCTTC,CASSRTGGLGYTF
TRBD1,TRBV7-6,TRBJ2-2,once,TGTGCCAGCAGCTTAGTCGGGACAGGGGTCACCGGGGAGCTGTTTTTT,CASSLVGTGVTGELFF
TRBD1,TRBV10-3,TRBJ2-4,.,TGTGCCATCAGTGAGTCCCAGGGGGTTGACATTCAGTACTTC,CAISESQGVDIQYF
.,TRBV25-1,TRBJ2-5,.,TGTGCCAGCAGTGAAAATATGTACCAAGAGACCCAGTACTTC,CASSENMYQETQYF
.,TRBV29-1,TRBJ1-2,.,TGCAGCGTGGGAACAGGAGGGGATGGCTACACCTTC,CSVGTGGDGYTF
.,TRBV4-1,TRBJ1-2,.,TGCGCCAGCAGCCAACTGTATGGGGATTCTACTAACTATGGCTACACCTTC,CASSQLYGDSTNYGYTF
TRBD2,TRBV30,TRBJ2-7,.,TGTGCCTGGGGGACTAGCGGGAGGGGCGAGCAGTACTTC,CAWGTSGRGEQYF
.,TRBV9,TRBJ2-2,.,TGTGCCAGCAGCGTATTAAGCGTGTGGGGTGGCACCGGGGAGCTGTTTTTT,CASSVLSVWGGTGELFF
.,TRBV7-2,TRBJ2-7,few,TGTGCCAGCAGCTTAGGGTTTTCCTACGAGCAGTACTTC,CASSLGFSYEQYF
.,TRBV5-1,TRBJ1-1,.,TGCGCCAGCAGCCCAATGGGGAACACTGAAGCTTTCTTT,CASSPMGNTEAFF